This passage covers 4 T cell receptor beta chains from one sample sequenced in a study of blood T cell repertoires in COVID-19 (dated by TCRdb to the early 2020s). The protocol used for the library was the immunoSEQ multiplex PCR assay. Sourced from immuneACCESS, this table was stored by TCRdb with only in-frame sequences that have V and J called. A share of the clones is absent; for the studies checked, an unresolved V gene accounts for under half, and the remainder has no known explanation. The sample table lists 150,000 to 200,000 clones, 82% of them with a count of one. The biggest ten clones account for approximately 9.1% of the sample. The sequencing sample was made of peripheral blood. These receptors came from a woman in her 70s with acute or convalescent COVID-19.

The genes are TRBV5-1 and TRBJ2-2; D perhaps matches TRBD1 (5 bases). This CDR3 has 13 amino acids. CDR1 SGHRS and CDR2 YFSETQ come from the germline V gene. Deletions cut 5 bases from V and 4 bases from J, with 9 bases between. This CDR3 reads CASSSQGTGELFF. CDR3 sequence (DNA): TGCGCCAGCAGTAGTCAGGGCACCGGGGAGCTGTTTTTT. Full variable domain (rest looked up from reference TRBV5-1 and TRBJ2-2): KAGVTQTPRYLIKTRGQQVTLSCSPISGHRSVSWYQQTPGQGLQFLFEYFSETQRNKGNFPGRFSGRQFSNSRSEMNVSTLELGDSALYLCASSSQGTGELFFGEGSRLTVL.

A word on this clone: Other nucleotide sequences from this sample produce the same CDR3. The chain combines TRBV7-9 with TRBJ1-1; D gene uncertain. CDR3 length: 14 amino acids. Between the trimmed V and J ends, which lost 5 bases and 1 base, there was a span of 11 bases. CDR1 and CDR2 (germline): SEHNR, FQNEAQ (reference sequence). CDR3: CASSRPEGNTEAFF. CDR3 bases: TGTGCCAGCAGCCGACCGGAGGGGAACACTGAAGCTTTCTTT.

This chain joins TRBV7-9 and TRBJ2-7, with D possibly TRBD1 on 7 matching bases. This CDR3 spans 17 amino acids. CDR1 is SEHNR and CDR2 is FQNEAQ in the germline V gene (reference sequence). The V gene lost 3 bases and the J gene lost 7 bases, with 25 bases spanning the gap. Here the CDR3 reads CASSFLATGTIGGEQYF. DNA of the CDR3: TGTGCCAGCAGCTTCCTCGCGACAGGGACCATTGGGGGGGAGCAGTACTTC.

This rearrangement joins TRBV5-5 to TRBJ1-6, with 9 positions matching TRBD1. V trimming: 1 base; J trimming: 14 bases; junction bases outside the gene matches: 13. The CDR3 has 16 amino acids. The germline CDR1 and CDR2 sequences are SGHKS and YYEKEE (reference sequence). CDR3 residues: CASSLYLGQGTLSLHF. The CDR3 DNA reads TGTGCCAGCAGCTTGTATTTAGGACAGGGGACTCTTTCCCTCCACTTT. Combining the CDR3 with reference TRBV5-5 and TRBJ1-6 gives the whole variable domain DAGVTQSPTHLIKTRGQQVTLRCSPISGHKSVSWYQQVLGQGPQFIFQYYEKEERGRGNFPDRFSARQFPNYSSELNVNALLLGDSALYLCASSLYLGQGTLSLHFGNGTRLTVT.